This section outlines one TCR beta chain sequence together with its context. This entry comes from a study of breast tumors, draining lymph nodes, adjacent tissues. CDR1 is SGHNT and CDR2 is YENEEA in the germline V gene. CDR3 length: 13 residues. Deletions cut 5 bases from V and 7 bases from J, with 13 bases between. TCRdb called the multiplex PCR reads again in MiXCR, with one record for every CDR3 protein. Of about 22,000 distinct CDR3 sequences listed, about 61% are singletons. V gene TRBV11-3 combines with J gene TRBJ2-3; D ambiguous. This sequence was found in a female donor with breast cancer. Some clones in this sample may be carry-over from other donors' samples. The specimen sequenced was tumor-adjacent breast tissue. The CDR3 protein is CASSTPPSNTQYF. The CDR3 nucleotides read TGTGCCAGCAGCACTCCCCCTAGTAATACGCAGTATTTT.